These T cell receptor beta chains were read from a single sample in a study of neurological immune-mediated disorders. A single record per CDR3 protein comes from TCRdb applying MiXCR to the 5' RACE reads. The sample carries under 85,000 distinct CDR3 sequences, about 14% recorded once. Specimen: PBMCs. All receptors derive from a woman aged 45 to 65 in good health. Each CDR3 is given with its conserved first and last residue. The D gene is left open where the match is weak. Not all rows give a size; the values are once, few, many and, for expanded clones, a class.

V,J,size,D,DNA,CDR3
TRBV27,TRBJ1-1,many,TRBD1,TGTGCCAGCAGTCCCCGGACAGGCATGAACACTGAAGCTTTCTTT,CASSPRTGMNTEAFF
TRBV27,TRBJ1-3,many,-,TGTGCCAGCAGATCAGGGACCCTCTCTGGAAACACCATATATTTT,CASRSGTLSGNTIYF
TRBV27,TRBJ2-7,many,-,TGTGCCAGCAGTTCTCGGGGAAGAGAATACGAGCAGTACTTC,CASSSRGREYEQYF
TRBV7-8,TRBJ2-2,many,-,TGTGCCAGCAGCTTAGCGCTAGTCGGAATCACCGGGGAGCTGTTTTTT,CASSLALVGITGELFF
TRBV6-5,TRBJ2-2,many,TRBD1,TGTGCCAGCAGCCGAGGACAGGGGTCCACCGGGGAGCTGTTTTTT,CASSRGQGSTGELFF
TRBV20-1,TRBJ1-1,many,-,TGCAGTGCTCCAAGTCGGACAGTTAACACTGAAGCTTTCTTT,CSAPSRTVNTEAFF
TRBV7-2,TRBJ2-4,few,TRBD1,TGTGCCAGCAGCTTAGCGGTACAGGGGTTTGACATTCAGTACTTC,CASSLAVQGFDIQYF
TRBV9,TRBJ2-3,many,TRBD1,TGTGCCAGCAGCGGATCCGGACAGGCTACAGATACGCAGTATTTT,CASSGSGQATDTQYF
TRBV24-1,TRBJ2-3,many,-,TGTGCCACCAGTGATCCGACTGAAACAGATACGCAGTATTTT,CATSDPTETDTQYF
TRBV27,TRBJ2-7,few,-,TGTGCCAGCAGTTTAGGAGGCGGCGAGCAGTACTTC,CASSLGGGEQYF
TRBV28,TRBJ2-7,many,-,TGTGCCAGCAGTTTTCGTCTGACCTCCTACGAGCAGTACTTC,CASSFRLTSYEQYF
TRBV10-2,TRBJ1-2,many,TRBD1,TGCGCCAGCACCCCGCCGGGACAGGGTGGCTACACCTTC,CASTPPGQGGYTF
TRBV18,TRBJ1-1,-,TRBD1,TGTGCCAGCTCACCACCGGACAGGGGGCCGAACACTGAAGCTTTCTTT,CASSPPDRGPNTEAFF
TRBV5-1,TRBJ2-1,few,-,TGCGCCAGCAGCGGGGACGGGTCCTACAATGAGCAGTTCTTC,CASSGDGSYNEQFF
TRBV20-1,TRBJ1-1,few,-,TGCAGTGCTCCGAAATCGGGGGGGCAGGCCAGGGTTGGCACTGAAGCTTTCTTT,CSAPKSGGQARVGTEAFF
TRBV18,TRBJ2-1,few,-,TGTGCCAGCTCCCGCGATCGACAGTACAATGAGCAGTTCTTC,CASSRDRQYNEQFF
TRBV20-1,TRBJ2-7,many,TRBD2,TGCAGTGCCCCTGAGGTGGGGGGGTACGAGCAGTACTTC,CSAPEVGGYEQYF
TRBV20-1,TRBJ1-6,many,TRBD1,TGCAGTGCTACCAGGGGGCGCGAAGATTCACCCCTCCACTTT,CSATRGREDSPLHF
TRBV5-1,TRBJ1-2,many,TRBD1,TGCGCCAGCAGCTTGGGGATCGGACAGGGGGCTATGGGCTACACCTTC,CASSLGIGQGAMGYTF
TRBV4-2,TRBJ2-3,many,-,TGTGCCAGCACCTCAAGCCAAGATAATGGAAGGGTCGGAGATACGCAGTATTTT,CASTSSQDNGRVGDTQYF
TRBV5-1,TRBJ2-3,-,-,TGCGCCAGCAGCCGAATTCCGGGCACAGATACGCAGTATTTT,CASSRIPGTDTQYF
TRBV20-1,TRBJ2-1,many,TRBD2,TGCAGTGCCAGCGGGGGGACCGACAATGAGCAGTTCTTC,CSASGGTDNEQFF
TRBV7-2,TRBJ2-5,-,-,TGTACCAGCAGCTCTACGTGGGCCCAGTACTTC,CTSSSTWAQYF
TRBV5-1,TRBJ2-3,-,-,TGCGCCAGCAGCTCCTCGACGGGGAGCACAGATACGCAGTATTTT,CASSSSTGSTDTQYF
TRBV7-9,TRBJ2-1,many,TRBD2,TGTGCCAGCAGCTTAGCCGGGGGACTAGCTACAATCGGTGAGCAGTTCTTC,CASSLAGGLATIGEQFF
TRBV5-1,TRBJ2-3,few,TRBD2,TGCGCCAGCAGCTTGGAACCTAGCGGGGATACGCAGTATTTT,CASSLEPSGDTQYF
TRBV5-1,TRBJ2-7,many,-,TGCGCCAGCAGCTTGGGGCACTCAATCTACGAGCAGTACTTC,CASSLGHSIYEQYF
TRBV5-1,TRBJ2-3,many,TRBD1,TGCGCCAGCAGCCGGGACAGTAGCACAGATACGCAGTATTTT,CASSRDSSTDTQYF
TRBV20-1,TRBJ2-7,many,TRBD2,TGCAGTGCTAGACTAGCGGGGGGGGCCTACGAGCAGTACTTC,CSARLAGGAYEQYF
TRBV7-3,TRBJ2-1,-,-,TGTGCCAGCAGCCCCGGAAGGGGGGGAGTCACCACGGGGGGTGAGCAGTTCTTC,CASSPGRGGVTTGGEQFF
TRBV10-3,TRBJ2-5,many,-,TGTGCCATCAGTCCTCAAGGGAGATCCAACCAAGAGACCCAGTACTTC,CAISPQGRSNQETQYF
TRBV5-1,TRBJ1-1,-,-,TGCGCCAGCAGCTTGGCGAGTGGGGTTGACACTGAAGCTTTCTTT,CASSLASGVDTEAFF
TRBV5-1,TRBJ2-1,many,TRBD1,TGCGCCAGCCGGGACAGTCGAGTGGATGAGCAGTTCTTC,CASRDSRVDEQFF
TRBV5-1,TRBJ2-1,many,-,TGCGCCAGCAGCCCGAACCAACCGGGACAAAGCTCCTACAATGAGCAGTTCTTC,CASSPNQPGQSSYNEQFF
TRBV20-1,TRBJ2-6,many,-,TGCAGTGCCATGACAACCTCCCATTTAAGCTACTCTGGGGCCAACGTCCTGACTTTC,CSAMTTSHLSYSGANVLTF
TRBV11-2,TRBJ1-1,many,-,TGTGCCAGCAGCTTAGGGGGGTATCGAGGAACTGAAGCTTTCTTT,CASSLGGYRGTEAFF
TRBV5-1,TRBJ1-2,many,-,TGCGCCAGCAGCTTGGGCGTCGGCAGAGAGGGGTACACCTTC,CASSLGVGREGYTF
TRBV6-2/TRBV6-3,TRBJ1-5,many,-,TGTGCCAGCAGTTACTATGGGTGGTCCAATCAGCCCCAGCATTTT,CASSYYGWSNQPQHF
TRBV15,TRBJ2-7,few,TRBD2,TGTGCCACCAGCAGAGATCGACTAGCGGGAGGCGAGCAGTACTTC,CATSRDRLAGGEQYF
TRBV11-3,TRBJ2-1,many,-,TGTGCCAGCAGTTCTACTAGTTTGAATGAGCAGTTCTTC,CASSSTSLNEQFF
TRBV14,TRBJ1-4,many,-,TGTGCCAGCAGCCAGATCAGGGGTGAAAAACTGTTTTTT,CASSQIRGEKLFF
TRBV15,TRBJ2-1,many,TRBD1,TGTGCCACCAGCAGTCAGGGGGAATGGAATGAGCAGTTCTTC,CATSSQGEWNEQFF
TRBV29-1,TRBJ1-1,many,TRBD1,TGCAGCGCTGGGACAGGGAGCTCGAACACTGAAGCTTTCTTT,CSAGTGSSNTEAFF
TRBV7-9,TRBJ1-1,few,TRBD1,TGTGCCAGCAGCAGAAGACAGGGCACTGAAGCTTTCTTT,CASSRRQGTEAFF